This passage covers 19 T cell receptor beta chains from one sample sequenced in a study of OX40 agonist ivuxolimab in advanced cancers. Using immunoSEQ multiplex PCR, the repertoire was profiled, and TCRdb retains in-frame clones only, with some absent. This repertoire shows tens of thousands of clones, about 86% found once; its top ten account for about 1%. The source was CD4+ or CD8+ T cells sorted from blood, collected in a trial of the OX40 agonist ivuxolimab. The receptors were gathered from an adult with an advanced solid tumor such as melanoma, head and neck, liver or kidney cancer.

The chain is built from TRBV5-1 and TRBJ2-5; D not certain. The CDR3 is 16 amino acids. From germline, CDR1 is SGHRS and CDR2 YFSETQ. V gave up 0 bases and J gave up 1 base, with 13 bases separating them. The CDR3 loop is CASSLAASGPQETQYF. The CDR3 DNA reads TGCGCCAGCAGCTTGGCGGCCAGTGGGCCCCAAGAGACCCAGTACTTC.

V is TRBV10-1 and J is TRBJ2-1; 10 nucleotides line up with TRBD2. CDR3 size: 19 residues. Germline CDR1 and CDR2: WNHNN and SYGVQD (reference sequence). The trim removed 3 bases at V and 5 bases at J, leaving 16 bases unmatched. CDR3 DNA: TGCGCCAGCAGTGAAGGGAGGACTAGCGGCCCCCCGGGTAACAATGAGCAGTTCTTC. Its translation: CASSEGRTSGPPGNNEQFF.

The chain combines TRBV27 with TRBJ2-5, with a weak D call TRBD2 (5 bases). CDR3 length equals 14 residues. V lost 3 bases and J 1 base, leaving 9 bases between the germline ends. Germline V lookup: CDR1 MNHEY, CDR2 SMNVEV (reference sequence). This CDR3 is CASSLSRAQETQYF. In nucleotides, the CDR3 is TGTGCCAGCAGTTTGTCGAGGGCCCAAGAGACCCAGTACTTC.

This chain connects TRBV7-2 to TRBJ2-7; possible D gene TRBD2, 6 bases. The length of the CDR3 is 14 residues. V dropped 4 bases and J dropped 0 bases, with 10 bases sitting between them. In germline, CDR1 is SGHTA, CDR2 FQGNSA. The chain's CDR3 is CASSYGGVSYEQYF. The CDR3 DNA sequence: TGTGCCAGCAGCTACGGGGGTGTCTCCTACGAGCAGTACTTC.

CDR3 in amino acids: CASSYSKWADTQYF. For the CDR3, the DNA is TGTGCCAGCAGTTACTCGAAATGGGCAGATACGCAGTATTTT. V gene TRBV6-5 combines with J gene TRBJ2-3; D unresolved. The CDR3 sequence is 14 residues long. Deletions cut 0 bases from V and 4 bases from J, with 8 bases between. The germline CDR1 and CDR2 sequences are MNHEY and SVGAGI.

CDR3 coding DNA: TGTGCCAGCAGCTTAGAATATGGGCGGGAGGTCTCCTACAATGAGCAGTTCTTC. Translated: CASSLEYGREVSYNEQFF. The chain has TRBV7-9 and TRBJ2-1, with 8 bases fitting TRBD2. Trimming removed 1 base from V and 0 bases from J; junction bases left unmatched: 8. CDR3 size: 18 residues. From germline, CDR1 is SEHNR and CDR2 FQNEAQ (reference sequence). Variable domain in full (rest from reference TRBV7-9 and TRBJ2-1): DTGVSQNPRHKITKRGQNVTFRCDPISEHNRLYWYRQTLGQGPEFLTYFQNEAQLEKSRLLSDRFSAERPKGSFSTLEIQRTEQGDSAMYLCASSLEYGREVSYNEQFFGPGTRLTVL.

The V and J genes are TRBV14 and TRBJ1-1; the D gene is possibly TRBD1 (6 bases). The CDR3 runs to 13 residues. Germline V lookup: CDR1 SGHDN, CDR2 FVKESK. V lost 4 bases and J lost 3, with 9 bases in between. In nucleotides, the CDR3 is TGTGCCAGCAGCCTTCAGGGGTACACTGAAGCTTTCTTT. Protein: CASSLQGYTEAFF.

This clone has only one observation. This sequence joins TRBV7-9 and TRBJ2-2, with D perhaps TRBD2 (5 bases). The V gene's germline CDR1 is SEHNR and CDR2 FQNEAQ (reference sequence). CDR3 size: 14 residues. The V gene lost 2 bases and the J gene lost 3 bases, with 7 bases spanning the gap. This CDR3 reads CASSLLAYTGELFF. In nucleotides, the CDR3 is TGTGCCAGCAGCTTACTAGCCTACACCGGGGAGCTGTTTTTT.

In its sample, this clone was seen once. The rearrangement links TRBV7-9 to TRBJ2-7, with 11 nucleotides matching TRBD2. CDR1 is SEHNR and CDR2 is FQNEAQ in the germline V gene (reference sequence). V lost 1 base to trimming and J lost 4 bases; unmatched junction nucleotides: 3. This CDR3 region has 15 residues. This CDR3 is CASSLGSGRVYEQYF. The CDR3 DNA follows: TGTGCCAGCAGCTTAGGTAGCGGGAGGGTATACGAGCAGTACTTC.

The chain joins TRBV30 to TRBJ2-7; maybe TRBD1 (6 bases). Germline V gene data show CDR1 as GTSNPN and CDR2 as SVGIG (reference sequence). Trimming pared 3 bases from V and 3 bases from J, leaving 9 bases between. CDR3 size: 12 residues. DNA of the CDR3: TGTGCCTGGAGCACAGGGAGCTACGAGCAGTACTTC. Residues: CAWSTGSYEQYF.

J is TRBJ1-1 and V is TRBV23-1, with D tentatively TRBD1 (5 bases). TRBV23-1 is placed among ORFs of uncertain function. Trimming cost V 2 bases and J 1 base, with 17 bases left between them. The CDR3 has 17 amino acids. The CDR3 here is CASSQLGTDIPNTEAFF. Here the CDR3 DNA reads TGCGCCAGCAGTCAACTCGGGACCGACATTCCGAACACTGAAGCTTTCTTT.

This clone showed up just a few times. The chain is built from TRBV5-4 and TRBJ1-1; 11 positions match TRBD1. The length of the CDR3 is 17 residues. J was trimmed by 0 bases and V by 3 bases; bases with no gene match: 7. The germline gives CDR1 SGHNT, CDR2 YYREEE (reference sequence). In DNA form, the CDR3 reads TGTGCCAGCAGCTCAGGACAGGGGGCCGGAATGAACACTGAAGCTTTCTTT. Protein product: CASSSGQGAGMNTEAFF. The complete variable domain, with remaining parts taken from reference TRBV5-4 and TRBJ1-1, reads ETGVTQSPTHLIKTRGQQVTLRCSSQSGHNTVSWYQQALGQGPQFIFQYYREEENGRGNFPPRFSGLQFPNYSSELNVNALELDDSALYLCASSSGQGAGMNTEAFFGQGTRLTVV.

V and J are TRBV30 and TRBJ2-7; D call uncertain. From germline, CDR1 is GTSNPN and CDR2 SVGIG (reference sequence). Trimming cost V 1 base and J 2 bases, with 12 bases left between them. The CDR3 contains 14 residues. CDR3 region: CAWSATGPPYEQYF. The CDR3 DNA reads TGTGCCTGGAGTGCGACGGGTCCGCCCTACGAGCAGTACTTC.

CDR3 bases: TGTGCCAGCAGGCCACCGGGACAGGGCACTGAAAAACTGTTTTTT. Its translation: CASRPPGQGTEKLFF. The rearrangement joins TRBV28 to TRBJ1-4; 9 bases are shared with TRBD1. CDR1 and CDR2 (germline): MDHEN, SYDVKM. Trimming cost V 6 bases and J 7 bases; bases outside gene matches: 9. This CDR3 has 15 amino acids.

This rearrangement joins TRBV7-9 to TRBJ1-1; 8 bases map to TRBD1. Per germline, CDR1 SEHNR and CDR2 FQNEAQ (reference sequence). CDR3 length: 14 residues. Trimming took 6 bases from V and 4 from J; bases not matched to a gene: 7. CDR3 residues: CASSQTGGGTEAFF. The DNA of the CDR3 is TGTGCCAGCAGTCAAACAGGGGGAGGCACTGAAGCTTTCTTT.

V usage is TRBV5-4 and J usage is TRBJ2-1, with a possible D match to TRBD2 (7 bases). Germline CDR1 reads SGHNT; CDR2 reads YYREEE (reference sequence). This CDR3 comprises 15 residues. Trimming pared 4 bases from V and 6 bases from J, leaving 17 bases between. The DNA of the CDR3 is TGTGCCAGCAGCGAGGAGTTGGCGGGGGCCAATGAGCAGTTCTTC. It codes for CASSEELAGANEQFF.

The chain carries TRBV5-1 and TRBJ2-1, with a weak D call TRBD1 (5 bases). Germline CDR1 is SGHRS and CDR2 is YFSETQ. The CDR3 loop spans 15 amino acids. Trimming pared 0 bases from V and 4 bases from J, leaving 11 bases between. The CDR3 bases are TGCGCCAGCAGCTTGGGGTCAGGGTCATACAATGAGCAGTTCTTC. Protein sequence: CASSLGSGSYNEQFF. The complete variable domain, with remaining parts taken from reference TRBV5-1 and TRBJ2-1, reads KAGVTQTPRYLIKTRGQQVTLSCSPISGHRSVSWYQQTPGQGLQFLFEYFSETQRNKGNFPGRFSGRQFSNSRSEMNVSTLELGDSALYLCASSLGSGSYNEQFFGPGTRLTVL.

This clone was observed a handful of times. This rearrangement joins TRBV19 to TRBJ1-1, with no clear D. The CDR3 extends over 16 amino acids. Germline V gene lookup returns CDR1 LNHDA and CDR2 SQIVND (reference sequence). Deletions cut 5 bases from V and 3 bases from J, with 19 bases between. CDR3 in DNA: TGTGCCAGTAGTTCCAAGGTGCCTGGCCGCGACACTGAAGCTTTCTTT. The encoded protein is CASSSKVPGRDTEAFF.

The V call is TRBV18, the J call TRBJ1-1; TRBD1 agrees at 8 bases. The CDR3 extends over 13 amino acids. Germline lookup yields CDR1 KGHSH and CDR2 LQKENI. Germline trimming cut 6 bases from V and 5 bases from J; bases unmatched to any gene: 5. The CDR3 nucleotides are TGTGCCAGCTCCCGACAGGGGAGGACTGAAGCTTTCTTT. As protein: CASSRQGRTEAFF.